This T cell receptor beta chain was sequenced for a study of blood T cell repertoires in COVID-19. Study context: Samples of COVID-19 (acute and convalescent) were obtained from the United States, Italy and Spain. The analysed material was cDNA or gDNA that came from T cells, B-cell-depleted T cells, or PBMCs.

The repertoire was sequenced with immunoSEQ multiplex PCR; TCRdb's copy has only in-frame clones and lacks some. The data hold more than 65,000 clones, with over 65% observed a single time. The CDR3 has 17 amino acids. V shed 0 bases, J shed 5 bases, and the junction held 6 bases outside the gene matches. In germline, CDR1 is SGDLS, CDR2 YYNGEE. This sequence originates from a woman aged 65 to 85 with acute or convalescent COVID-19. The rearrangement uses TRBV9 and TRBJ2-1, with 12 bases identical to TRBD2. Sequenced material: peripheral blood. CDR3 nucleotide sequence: TGTGCCAGCAGCGTAGGACTAGCGGGGGTCTCGGACAATGAGCAGTTCTTC. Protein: CASSVGLAGVSDNEQFF.